A selection of T cell receptor beta chains follows, all from one sample in a study of T-cell reconstitution after alpha-beta-depleted transplantation in children. A single record per CDR3 protein comes from TCRdb applying MiXCR to the PCR reads. The data contain about 590,000 distinct CDR3 sequences, 13% of them singletons. Sequenced material: PBMCs, mostly from graft donor cells, taken 360 days after TCRalphabeta/CD19-depleted stem cell transplant. All receptors come from a male patient between 10 and 17 years old who had a stem cell transplant for acute myeloid leukemia, so the T cells may come from the graft donor. Both conserved end residues are part of each CDR3. A D gene is named only where the DNA matches it firmly. Clone size is not always given. Where it is, it says once, few, many or a class for expanded clones.

j_call	v_call	d_call	clone_size	cdr3_nt	cdr3_aa
TRBJ1-2	TRBV7-6	-	few	TGTGCCAGCAGCTTAGCGCAGGCGCTCTATGGCTACACCTTC	CASSLAQALYGYTF
TRBJ2-2	TRBV5-1	TRBD1	few	TGCGCCAGCAGCCCCGGGGACAGGACGAACACCGGGGAGCTGTTTTTT	CASSPGDRTNTGELFF
TRBJ2-1	TRBV20-1	-	-	TGCAGTGCTAGGGCAACCCCGAGCTCCTACAATGAGCAGTTCTTC	CSARATPSSYNEQFF
TRBJ2-7	TRBV4-3	TRBD2	many	TGCGCCAGCAGCCAAGATAGGGCTAGCGGGATGGTCTACGAGCAGTACTTC	CASSQDRASGMVYEQYF
TRBJ2-1	TRBV5-1	TRBD2	-	TGCGCCAGCAGTCCGACTAGCGGGAGGCCACTCTACAATGAGCAGTTCTTC	CASSPTSGRPLYNEQFF
TRBJ2-1	TRBV24-1	TRBD1	few	TGTGCCACCAGTGAGATGGGACAGACGAATGAGCAGTTCTTC	CATSEMGQTNEQFF
TRBJ2-3	TRBV20-1	TRBD2	-	TGCAGCCTACTAGCGGGGGTCACAGATACGCAGTATTTT	CSLLAGVTDTQYF
TRBJ1-4	TRBV7-6	-	-	TGTGCCAGCAGCTTAACCGTTGCAACTAATGAAAAACTGTTTTTT	CASSLTVATNEKLFF
TRBJ1-5	TRBV12-3/TRBV12-4	-	-	TGTGCCAGCAGTTTAGCAGGTCTTAGCAATCAGCCCCAGCATTTT	CASSLAGLSNQPQHF
TRBJ1-1	TRBV20-1	TRBD1	few	TGCAGTGCACTTAGACAGGGAGCTGAAGCTTTCTTT	CSALRQGAEAFF
TRBJ2-7	TRBV28	-	few	TGTGCCAGCAGTTCGGGGCCTGGTAGAAGGTACGAGCAGTACTTC	CASSSGPGRRYEQYF
TRBJ2-1	TRBV30	-	few	TGTGCCTGGAGTCAGTGGTACAATGAGCAGTTCTTC	CAWSQWYNEQFF
TRBJ2-5	TRBV25-1	TRBD1	-	TGTGCCAGCATTCCTTCCCCGGGACAGGGTGAAGAGACCCAGTACTTC	CASIPSPGQGEETQYF
TRBJ2-7	TRBV7-2	TRBD1	few	TGTGCCAGCAGCCGGGGACAGGGTCTCTCCTACGAGCAGTACTTC	CASSRGQGLSYEQYF
TRBJ2-1	TRBV6-2/TRBV6-3	TRBD1	-	TGTGCCAGCAGTTCAGACAGGGGTGGGAATGAGCAGTTCTTC	CASSSDRGGNEQFF
TRBJ2-1	TRBV3-1	TRBD1	many	TGTGCCAGCAGCCAACTACGGACAGGGAAGGTCAATGAGCAGTTCTTC	CASSQLRTGKVNEQFF
TRBJ2-3	TRBV20-1	TRBD2	many	TGCAGTGGTAATGGACTAGCGAAAACTGATACGCAGTATTTT	CSGNGLAKTDTQYF
TRBJ2-7	TRBV29-1	-	many	TGCAGCGTTGGGCGGGAAACCTCCTACGAGCAGTACTTC	CSVGRETSYEQYF
TRBJ2-3	TRBV6-2/TRBV6-3	TRBD2	-	TGTGCCAGCAGTTACTCGATTAGCGGGGACGACAGCACAGATACGCAGTATTTT	CASSYSISGDDSTDTQYF
TRBJ2-1	TRBV21-1	-	few	TGTGCCAGCAGCAAAGTATCCAGCCAAGACTCCTACAATGAGCAGTTCTTC	CASSKVSSQDSYNEQFF
TRBJ1-4	TRBV4-2	TRBD1	many	TGTGCCAGCAGCCAAGATGCCCCGGGGCAGGGGGCGGATGAAAAACTGTTTTTT	CASSQDAPGQGADEKLFF
TRBJ2-6	TRBV7-3	TRBD2	-	TGTGCCAGCAGCTTAAGAGGTAGCGGGAGGGTCCTCTCTGGGGCCAACGTCCTGACTTTC	CASSLRGSGRVLSGANVLTF
TRBJ2-3	TRBV6-4	TRBD2	-	TGTGCCAGCAGTGAGTTGGCTAGCGGGAGTAGGGATACGCAGTATTTT	CASSELASGSRDTQYF
TRBJ2-1	TRBV4-2	TRBD2	few	TGTGCCAGCAGCCAAGACAATAGCGGGACCTCCTACAATGAGCAGTTCTTC	CASSQDNSGTSYNEQFF
TRBJ2-7	TRBV28	-	few	TGTGCCAGCAGAGGAGACAGGACTTACGAGCAGTACTTC	CASRGDRTYEQYF
TRBJ1-2	TRBV12-3/TRBV12-4	-	many	TGTGCCAGCAGTTTGATAAGGTCAACTAACTATGGCTACACCTTC	CASSLIRSTNYGYTF
TRBJ2-1	TRBV4-3	TRBD2	-	TGCGCCAGCAGCCAAGAATGGACTAGCGGGAATGAGCAGTTCTTC	CASSQEWTSGNEQFF
TRBJ2-1	TRBV20-1	-	few	TGCAGTGGGCGGAGGGAGGTGGATTACAATGAGCAGTTCTTC	CSGRREVDYNEQFF
TRBJ2-1	TRBV20-1	TRBD1	-	TGCAGTGCCGGGGACAGCCACCCGTACAATGAGCAGTTCTTC	CSAGDSHPYNEQFF
TRBJ2-3	TRBV7-9	TRBD2	few	TGTGCCAGCAGCTCTACAGGACTAGCGGTCCTCAAGGGAACAGATACGCAGTATTTT	CASSSTGLAVLKGTDTQYF
TRBJ2-1	TRBV20-1	-	few	TGCAGTGCTAGTCAGGGGCACCCCTACAATGAGCAGTTCTTC	CSASQGHPYNEQFF
TRBJ2-1	TRBV6-1	TRBD2	-	TGTGCCAGCAGTCCCCGGGGAGCGGGAGTAACCTACAATGAGCAGTTCTTC	CASSPRGAGVTYNEQFF
TRBJ2-7	TRBV9	-	few	TGTGCCAGCAGCGTAGTGGGAGGCATCGACGAGCAGTACTTC	CASSVVGGIDEQYF
TRBJ2-1	TRBV5-1	-	many	TGCGCCAGCAGCCGGGACCTTGGCAGCGCTGAGCAGTTCTTC	CASSRDLGSAEQFF
TRBJ2-7	TRBV9	TRBD2	many	TGTGCCAGCAGCGTAGCGGGAGGGCCGGGCGAGCAGTACTTC	CASSVAGGPGEQYF
TRBJ2-1	TRBV19	-	-	TGTGCCAGTAGTATTACCCTCGGAAACTACAATGAGCAGTTCTTC	CASSITLGNYNEQFF
TRBJ2-2	TRBV7-2	-	-	TGTGCCAGCAGCTTAAGGGCCCACACCGGGGAGCTGTTTTTT	CASSLRAHTGELFF
TRBJ2-5	TRBV15	TRBD2	few	TGTGCCACCAGCGGACGAGCGGGGGGCCAAGAGACCCAGTACTTC	CATSGRAGGQETQYF
TRBJ1-5	TRBV7-9	TRBD1	-	TGTGCCAGCAGCTCCGGGACAGGGGTCCAGGGGCCCCAGCATTTT	CASSSGTGVQGPQHF
TRBJ2-3	TRBV21-1	-	many	TGTGCCAGCAGCATTTCCCCCGACAGTCCCAACATCGATACGCAGTATTTT	CASSISPDSPNIDTQYF
TRBJ2-3	TRBV6-1	TRBD2	-	TGTGCCAGCAACCCCCCGGGACTAGCGGGAGAAGATACGCAGTATTTT	CASNPPGLAGEDTQYF
TRBJ2-5	TRBV11-2	-	-	TGTGCCAGCAGCTTAGGAATTACAGGGTTGGAGACCCAGTACTTC	CASSLGITGLETQYF
TRBJ2-3	TRBV6-5	TRBD1	-	TGTGCCAGCAGTAACTTTCGGACAGGGGGCACAGATACGCAGTATTTT	CASSNFRTGGTDTQYF
TRBJ2-7	TRBV6-1	TRBD1	few	TGTGCCAGCAGTGGACAGGGCTTCTCCTACGAGCAGTACTTC	CASSGQGFSYEQYF
TRBJ1-1	TRBV12-3/TRBV12-4	-	-	TGTGCCACCAGAAGGGGCAGGAACACTGAAGCTTTCTTT	CATRRGRNTEAFF
TRBJ1-1	TRBV20-1	-	-	TGCAGTGCTAACCAGGGGCGTTTCACTGAAGCTTTCTTT	CSANQGRFTEAFF
TRBJ2-7	TRBV11-2	-	many	TGTGCCAGCAGCCCAGGGGGGGGGCTACGCTACGAGCAGTACTTC	CASSPGGGLRYEQYF
TRBJ2-5	TRBV29-1	TRBD2	-	TGCAGCGCCGGACTAGCGGGAGTCCGGGAGACCCAGTACTTC	CSAGLAGVRETQYF
TRBJ2-3	TRBV7-2	-	few	TGTGCCAGCAGCTTAGTGGGAGTAACGGCAGATACGCAGTATTTT	CASSLVGVTADTQYF
TRBJ2-7	TRBV5-1	TRBD1	few	TGCGCCAGCAGCGTCATACCCGGGACAGTACACTCCTACGAGCAGTACTTC	CASSVIPGTVHSYEQYF
TRBJ2-3	TRBV15	TRBD1	few	TGTGCCACCAGCAGAGACCCCAACTCCCAGGGGGCAGATACGCAGTATTTT	CATSRDPNSQGADTQYF
TRBJ2-3	TRBV6-2/TRBV6-3	TRBD2	many	TGTGCCAGCAGGGCAAACCGGGACTACCGGCGCACAGATACGCAGTATTTT	CASRANRDYRRTDTQYF
TRBJ2-7	TRBV4-2	-	many	TGTGCCAGCAGCCAAGATACCGAGCAGTACTTC	CASSQDTEQYF